Below, 29 T cell receptor beta chains from the same sample are listed, as sequenced in a study of CD8+ T cells in alopecia areata. Treatment given: oral pan-JAK inhibitor, 5-10 mg twice daily. Following RNA extraction, reverse transcription yielded cDNA that acted as the sequencing template. The protocol was immunoSEQ multiplex PCR, while the TCRdb copy is restricted to in-frame clones and leaves out a portion. The table lists fewer than 350,000 clones, 55% to 75% of them singletons, with around 1.8% in the top ten. This specimen consisted of CD4+ T cells sorted from blood, obtained at week 24, from a patient treated with tofacitinib. The receptors derive from a human donor with alopecia areata.

The chain uses TRBV5-4 and TRBJ2-5; a weak D match, TRBD1 (5 bases). Germline V lookup: CDR1 SGHNT, CDR2 YYREEE (reference sequence). The CDR3 contains 16 residues. V dropped 4 bases and J dropped 2 bases, with 18 bases sitting between them. This CDR3 reads CASSQQRPGRQETQYF. CDR3 nucleotides: TGTGCCAGCAGCCAACAAAGGCCAGGGCGGCAAGAGACCCAGTACTTC.

This clone was seen only a few times. The J gene is TRBJ1-5, the V gene TRBV4-1; no definite D call. The CDR3 sequence is 14 residues long. The V end was cut by 0 bases, the J end by 1 base, with 4 bases between. Germline lookup yields CDR1 MGHRA and CDR2 YSYEKL. The CDR3 DNA follows: TGCGCCAGCAGCCAAGAGGAAAGCAATCAGCCCCAGCATTTT. Its protein is CASSQEESNQPQHF.

The DNA of the CDR3 is TGTGCCAGCAGCTCGAAGACAGGGATAAAGACCCAGTACTTC. Its translation is CASSSKTGIKTQYF. The genes are TRBV5-6 and TRBJ2-5; the match to TRBD1 covers 7 bases. The V and J ends lost 3 bases and 6 bases, in that order; junction bases with no gene match: 8. Germline V CDR1 and CDR2: SGHDT, YYEEEE. There are 14 residues in the CDR3.

The J gene is TRBJ1-2, the V gene TRBV4-1, with D tentatively TRBD1 (5 bases). CDR1 is MGHRA and CDR2 is YSYEKL in the germline V gene. With 1 base removed from V and 4 bases from J, the gap between germline ends came to 13 bases. The CDR3 loop spans 15 amino acids. CDR3 coding DNA: TGCGCCAGCAGCCAAGTTATAGGGGATCCCTATGGCTACACCTTC. It yields the protein CASSQVIGDPYGYTF.

J is TRBJ2-3 and V is TRBV7-2; D gene unclear. Germline values: CDR1 SGHTA, CDR2 FQGNSA. The CDR3 contains 12 residues. Trimming removed 5 bases from V and 2 bases from J, with 5 bases in between. Here the CDR3 DNA reads TGTGCCAGCAGCGTCTTCACAGATACGCAGTATTTT. Its translation is CASSVFTDTQYF.

This clone was seen ten or more times. The chain employs TRBV27 and TRBJ2-7, with a possible D match to TRBD2 (6 bases). Trimming shortened V by 11 bases and J by 1 base, and 15 bases separated the two germline ends. The CDR3 is made up of 13 amino acids. Germline V lookup: CDR1 MNHEY, CDR2 SMNVEV (reference sequence). The CDR3 region has the DNA TGTGCCCGGGGGACTCCTTTGTCCTACGAGCAGTACTTC. Translated, it gives CARGTPLSYEQYF.

In its sample, this clone was seen a few times. The genes are TRBV4-2 and TRBJ2-7, with 7 bases identical to TRBD1. There are 14 residues in the CDR3. In germline, CDR1 is LGHNA, CDR2 YNFKEQ. The V segment lost 4 bases and the J segment 7 bases; nucleotides outside the gene matches: 10. CDR3 sequence: CASSPGDSLREQYF. The CDR3 coding sequence is TGTGCCAGCAGCCCCGGGGACAGCCTCAGGGAGCAGTACTTC.

V is TRBV4-1 and J is TRBJ2-3, with D unclear. There are 12 residues in the CDR3. V lost 1 base and J lost 7, with 6 bases in between. The germline V gene encodes CDR1 MGHRA and CDR2 YSYEKL. The CDR3 nucleotides are TGCGCCAGCAGCCAAGTTGGTAATACGCAGTATTTT. Its protein product is CASSQVGNTQYF.

This clone was seen just once. The chain recombines TRBV29-1 with TRBJ2-5; 10 bases align to TRBD1. This CDR3 has 13 amino acids. Germline V CDR1 and CDR2: SQVTM, ANQGSEA. V shed 7 bases, J shed 7 bases, and the junction held 9 bases outside the gene matches. The CDR3 here is CSEFGTGAGTQYF. For the CDR3, the DNA is TGCAGCGAGTTCGGGACAGGGGCGGGGACCCAGTACTTC.

This chain links TRBV27 with TRBJ1-2; 7 bases align to TRBD1. Unmatched junction bases numbered 6, after V lost 7 bases and J lost 4 bases. The CDR3 extends over 13 amino acids. CDR1 and CDR2 from the germline V gene are MNHEY and SMNVEV (reference sequence). CDR3 coding DNA: TGTGCCAGCACCTCGACAGGGACCTATGGCTACACCTTC. Translation gives CASTSTGTYGYTF.

This clone was seen a few times. The chain links TRBV4-3 to TRBJ2-3; TRBD1 matches 7 bases. The CDR3 length is 15 residues. The J segment lost 3 bases and the V segment lost 1 base, leaving 4 bases of the junction unmatched. Germline V gene data show CDR1 as LGHNA and CDR2 as YSLEER. DNA of the CDR3: TGCGCCAGCAGCCAAGTCTGGACAGGAACAGATACGCAGTATTTT. This codes for CASSQVWTGTDTQYF.

This chain joins TRBV15 and TRBJ2-5, with 7 bases matching TRBD1. CDR3 length: 15 residues. The germline V gene has CDR1 LNHNV and CDR2 YYDKDF (reference sequence). The junction had 10 bases not matched to a gene; V was cut back by 5 bases and J by 4 bases. The CDR3 protein is CATSPRRQGGETQYF. The CDR3 DNA reads as TGTGCCACCAGCCCTCGGAGACAGGGCGGAGAGACCCAGTACTTC.

The V gene is TRBV7-2, the J gene TRBJ2-3; 7 bases fit TRBD1. This CDR3 comprises 14 residues. The trim removed 4 bases at V and 4 bases at J, leaving 5 bases unmatched. Germline V gene sequence: CDR1 SGHTA, CDR2 FQGNSA. This chain's CDR3 is CASSSDRDADTQYF. CDR3 DNA sequence: TGTGCCAGCAGCTCTGACAGGGACGCAGATACGCAGTATTTT.

J is TRBJ1-1 and V is TRBV30; D is unresolved. From germline, CDR1 is GTSNPN and CDR2 SVGIG (reference sequence). V was trimmed by 2 bases and J by 7 bases, leaving 17 bases between them. CDR3 length: 14 amino acids. CDR3: CAWSSVTPAGEAFF. The DNA of the CDR3 is TGTGCCTGGAGTAGTGTCACCCCAGCAGGTGAAGCTTTCTTT.

This chain uses TRBV9 with TRBJ1-5; D ambiguous. V gave up 1 base and J gave up 3 bases, with 8 bases separating them. The CDR3 loop spans 14 amino acids. The germline V gene has CDR1 SGDLS and CDR2 YYNGEE. In nucleotides, the CDR3 is TGTGCCAGCAGCGTATCTGGGAACAATCAGCCCCAGCATTTT. This translates into CASSVSGNNQPQHF.

The CDR3 protein is CASSASQGSTEAFF. CDR3 sequence (DNA): TGTGCCAGCAGCGCGTCACAGGGTAGCACTGAAGCTTTCTTT. V usage is TRBV11-1 and J usage is TRBJ1-1, with D perhaps matching TRBD1 (6 bases). Germline V gene sequence: CDR1 SGHAT, CDR2 FQDESV (reference sequence). There are 14 residues in the CDR3. V shed 5 bases and J shed 4 bases, with 14 bases lying between them.

This clone was seen more than once but under ten times. V usage is TRBV6-5 and J usage is TRBJ1-5; tentatively, D is TRBD1 (5 bases). CDR1 is MNHEY, CDR2 SVGAGI, per germline. The CDR3 runs to 13 residues. V shed 2 bases and J shed 6 bases, with 8 bases lying between them. Here the CDR3 DNA reads TGTGCCAGCAGTTACGGGGGGTTTCAGCCCCAGCATTTT. Residues: CASSYGGFQPQHF.

This chain connects TRBV30 to TRBJ1-6, with a weak D call TRBD1 (6 bases). Germline CDR1 and CDR2: GTSNPN and SVGIG (reference sequence). The CDR3 spans 18 residues. V lost 1 base and J 0 bases, leaving 16 bases between the germline ends. The CDR3 sequence: CAWSGDGTYSSYNSPLHF. The CDR3 bases are TGTGCCTGGAGTGGAGACGGGACATATAGCTCCTATAATTCACCCCTCCACTTT.

V is TRBV7-3 and J is TRBJ2-2; D might be TRBD2 (6 bases). Per germline, CDR1 SGHTA and CDR2 FQGTGA. V was trimmed by 4 bases and J by 2 bases, leaving 23 bases between them. The CDR3 covers 19 residues. CDR3 nucleotides: TGTGCCAGCAGCTCCCGGCCCGTTATGGGGGGAGCCAACACCGGGGAGCTGTTTTTT. Residues: CASSSRPVMGGANTGELFF.

This clone was counted once. The chain uses TRBV10-3 and TRBJ2-6, with TRBD1 identical over 9 bases. The germline CDR1 and CDR2 sequences are ENHRY and SYGVKD. This CDR3 spans 17 amino acids. J was trimmed by 0 bases and V by 7 bases; bases with no gene match: 7. This CDR3 is CAITGQGTSSGANVLTF. In nucleotides, the CDR3 is TGTGCCATCACCGGACAGGGGACGAGCTCTGGGGCCAACGTCCTGACTTTC.

This clone was seen only a few times. CDR3 sequence (DNA): TGCAGCGTTGAAGCCAGGGGACAAGCGTCTGGGGCCAACGTCCTGACTTTC. It translates to CSVEARGQASGANVLTF. This rearrangement joins TRBV29-1 to TRBJ2-6; D is perhaps TRBD1 (6 bases). Germline V gene data show CDR1 as SQVTM and CDR2 as ANQGSEA. The CDR3 covers 17 residues. The V and J ends lost 1 base and 1 base respectively, with 14 bases between them.

This clone was seen once. The V call is TRBV5-1, the J call TRBJ2-7; TRBD1 aligns across 10 bases. V lost 5 bases to trimming and J lost 1 base; unmatched junction nucleotides: 6. This CDR3 has 15 amino acids. Germline V gives CDR1 SGHRS, CDR2 YFSETQ. As DNA, the CDR3 is TGCGCCAGCAGGGGACAGGGGCTGCGGTCCTACGAGCAGTACTTC. It is translated as CASRGQGLRSYEQYF.

The J gene is TRBJ2-3, the V gene TRBV30; TRBD1 might be the D (6 bases). With 3 bases removed from V and 3 bases from J, the gap between germline ends came to 10 bases. The length of the CDR3 is 13 residues. Germline-derived CDR1 and CDR2 are GTSNPN and SVGIG (reference sequence). The CDR3 DNA reads as TGTGCCTGGAGGGAAACAGGGACAGATACGCAGTATTTT. It is translated as CAWRETGTDTQYF.

The rearrangement links TRBV27 to TRBJ2-3, with unresolved D. The CDR3 length is 12 residues. Germline lookup yields CDR1 MNHEY and CDR2 SMNVEV (reference sequence). The V and J ends lost 2 bases and 9 bases respectively, with 9 bases between them. CDR3 nucleotides: TGTGCCAGCAGTTTAGGGTTAGGCACGCAGTATTTT. Protein product: CASSLGLGTQYF.

In DNA form, the CDR3 reads TGTGCCTGGAGCCTTGGACTGATGATGACTGAAGCTTTCTTT. Translating it yields CAWSLGLMMTEAFF. The genes are TRBV30 and TRBJ1-1; no clear D. V lost 3 bases and J lost 5, with 16 bases in between. The length of the CDR3 is 14 residues. The germline V gene encodes CDR1 GTSNPN and CDR2 SVGIG (reference sequence).

Details on this clone: An end of the junction does not agree with germline; a read error may underlie this. Here the CDR3 reads CASSLAPRETQYF. The CDR3 coding sequence is TGTGCTAGCAGCTTAGCGCCACGGGAGACCCAGTACTTC. The chain recombines TRBV7-7 with TRBJ2-5, with D perhaps matching TRBD2 (5 bases). CDR1 SSHAT and CDR2 FNYEAQ come from the germline V gene (reference sequence). The CDR3 spans 13 residues.

This clone has more than one count but fewer than ten. The chain employs TRBV7-9 and TRBJ2-6, with TRBD1 identical over 8 bases. This CDR3 comprises 18 residues. J gave up 0 bases and V 11 bases, and 15 bases lay outside the gene matches. Looked up from germline, CDR1 is SEHNR and CDR2 is FQNEAQ (reference sequence). DNA for the CDR3: TGTGCCGGGGCCGATGCCGGGACAGGCGTCTCTGGGGCCAACGTCCTGACTTTC. Its protein is CAGADAGTGVSGANVLTF.

The J gene is TRBJ2-7, the V gene TRBV9, with D hard to call. This CDR3 comprises 14 residues. Germline-derived CDR1 and CDR2 are SGDLS and YYNGEE. Trimming shortened V by 1 base and J by 0 bases, and 8 bases separated the two germline ends. CDR3 sequence reads: CASSVSPSSYEQYF. The CDR3 DNA reads as TGTGCCAGCAGCGTATCCCCGTCCTCCTACGAGCAGTACTTC.

The gene calls are TRBV7-8 and TRBJ2-5; D remains unclear. From germline, CDR1 is SGHVS and CDR2 FQNEAQ. V was trimmed by 5 bases and J by 1 base, leaving 2 bases between them. The CDR3 has 11 residues. The CDR3 loop reads CASSIQETQYF. In DNA, the CDR3 is TGTGCCAGCAGCATCCAAGAGACCCAGTACTTC.